Listed below are T cell receptor beta chains from one sample, sequenced in a study of cytomegalovirus exposure and HLA in healthy donors. Sequencing was performed with immunoSEQ multiplex PCR; in TCRdb, only in-frame clones are kept and a portion is missing. The sample holds 100,000 to 150,000 clones; more than 65% are singletons and the top ten take more than 3%. Sequences were obtained from PBMCs. Receptors originate from a man aged 18-30 years in good health and CMV-seropositive. Both conserved end residues are part of each CDR3. D genes are given only for firm matches. Clone size appears in some rows only: once, few, many, or a class for an expanded clone.

cdr3_length: 13; v_call: TRBV2; j_call: TRBJ2-5; d_call: -; clone_size: -; cdr3_nt: TGTGCCAGCATGTGGGGGGACCAAGAGACCCAGTACTTC; cdr3_aa: CASMWGDQETQYF
cdr3_length: 12; v_call: TRBV29-1; j_call: TRBJ1-1; d_call: TRBD1; clone_size: few; cdr3_nt: TGCAGCGCCGGGACAGCGAACACTGAAGCTTTCTTT; cdr3_aa: CSAGTANTEAFF
cdr3_length: 16; v_call: TRBV12-5; j_call: TRBJ1-4; d_call: -; clone_size: -; cdr3_nt: TGTGCTAGTGGTTTGTCCAGGGGCGCAACTAATGAAAAACTGTTTTTT; cdr3_aa: CASGLSRGATNEKLFF
cdr3_length: 13; v_call: TRBV11-2; j_call: TRBJ1-5; d_call: TRBD1; clone_size: -; cdr3_nt: TGTGCCAGCAGCCGGACAGGGGAGCAGCCCCAGCATTTT; cdr3_aa: CASSRTGEQPQHF
cdr3_length: 16; v_call: TRBV10-3; j_call: TRBJ2-1; d_call: -; clone_size: -; cdr3_nt: TGTGCCATCAGGGAAACAGGTTCTAGCTCCTACAATGAGCAGTTCTTC; cdr3_aa: CAIRETGSSSYNEQFF
cdr3_length: 14; v_call: TRBV30; j_call: TRBJ2-7; d_call: -; clone_size: -; cdr3_nt: TGTGCCTGGAGTGTTAACGACAGCGACTACGAGCAGTACTTC; cdr3_aa: CAWSVNDSDYEQYF
cdr3_length: 11; v_call: TRBV6-5; j_call: TRBJ1-1; d_call: -; clone_size: -; cdr3_nt: TGTGCCAGCAGTCTCGGTTCTGAAGCTTTCTTT; cdr3_aa: CASSLGSEAFF
cdr3_length: 15; v_call: TRBV9; j_call: TRBJ1-4; d_call: -; clone_size: -; cdr3_nt: TGTGCCAGCAGCCTTAGGGGGTTAACTAATGAAAAACTGTTTTTT; cdr3_aa: CASSLRGLTNEKLFF
cdr3_length: 12; v_call: TRBV7-9; j_call: TRBJ2-7; d_call: -; clone_size: -; cdr3_nt: TGTGCCAGCAGCTTCACAGGGATCGAGCAGTACTTC; cdr3_aa: CASSFTGIEQYF
cdr3_length: 14; v_call: TRBV7-9; j_call: TRBJ1-3; d_call: -; clone_size: -; cdr3_nt: TGTTCCAGCAGCTTAGGGGCAGCCGGAAACACCATATATTTT; cdr3_aa: CSSSLGAAGNTIYF
cdr3_length: 14; v_call: TRBV19; j_call: TRBJ1-1; d_call: -; clone_size: -; cdr3_nt: TGTGCCAGTAGTATAGGCTACAGATACACTGAAGCTTTCTTT; cdr3_aa: CASSIGYRYTEAFF
cdr3_length: 15; v_call: TRBV21-1; j_call: TRBJ1-4; d_call: -; clone_size: -; cdr3_nt: TGTGCCAGCAGCAAAGGGGAGGGGCGGAATGAAAAACTGTTTTTT; cdr3_aa: CASSKGEGRNEKLFF
cdr3_length: 14; v_call: TRBV7-2; j_call: TRBJ2-3; d_call: -; clone_size: -; cdr3_nt: TGTGCCAGCAGCTTATCCGGGGGCACAGATACGCAGTATTTT; cdr3_aa: CASSLSGGTDTQYF
cdr3_length: 14; v_call: TRBV6-1; j_call: TRBJ2-5; d_call: -; clone_size: few; cdr3_nt: TGTGCCAGCAGCCTGGACAGCAGACAAGAGACCCAGTACTTC; cdr3_aa: CASSLDSRQETQYF
cdr3_length: 17; v_call: TRBV30; j_call: TRBJ1-4; d_call: TRBD1; clone_size: -; cdr3_nt: TGTGCCTGGGGACCGGGACAGGGGTCAATGGCTAATGAAAAACTGTTTTTT; cdr3_aa: CAWGPGQGSMANEKLFF
cdr3_length: 16; v_call: TRBV5-4; j_call: TRBJ2-3; d_call: -; clone_size: -; cdr3_nt: TGTGCCAGCAGCCCCCAAAGGAGACTAGTGGCAGATACGCAGTATTTT; cdr3_aa: CASSPQRRLVADTQYF
cdr3_length: 13; v_call: TRBV4-3; j_call: TRBJ1-1; d_call: TRBD1; clone_size: -; cdr3_nt: TGCGCCAGCAGCCAAGATCGCCAGGGGGTTGCTTTCTTT; cdr3_aa: CASSQDRQGVAFF
cdr3_length: 13; v_call: TRBV4-3; j_call: TRBJ1-1; d_call: -; clone_size: few; cdr3_nt: TGCGCCAGCAGCCAAGACGGGAACACTGAAACTTTCTTT; cdr3_aa: CASSQDGNTETFF
cdr3_length: 15; v_call: TRBV23-1; j_call: TRBJ1-2; d_call: -; clone_size: -; cdr3_nt: TGCGCCAGCAGACCGGGTCCCCCTAAGATCTATGGCTACACCTTC; cdr3_aa: CASRPGPPKIYGYTF
cdr3_length: 14; v_call: TRBV7-2; j_call: TRBJ2-5; d_call: -; clone_size: once; cdr3_nt: TGTGCCAGCAGCCCCTACTACTACCAAGAGACCCAGTACTTC; cdr3_aa: CASSPYYYQETQYF
cdr3_length: 12; v_call: TRBV29-1; j_call: TRBJ1-3; d_call: -; clone_size: -; cdr3_nt: TGCAGCGTGGTGGGGGACAGAAACACCATATATTTT; cdr3_aa: CSVVGDRNTIYF
cdr3_length: 15; v_call: TRBV5-1; j_call: TRBJ2-3; d_call: TRBD2; clone_size: -; cdr3_nt: TGCGCCAGCAGCTTGGACGGGACTAGCGGAGATACGCAGTATTTT; cdr3_aa: CASSLDGTSGDTQYF
cdr3_length: 17; v_call: TRBV7-2; j_call: TRBJ2-1; d_call: -; clone_size: -; cdr3_nt: TGTGCCAGCAGCTTTATTAGACTCGAGGATCCATACAATGAGCAGTTCTTC; cdr3_aa: CASSFIRLEDPYNEQFF
cdr3_length: 15; v_call: TRBV7-2; j_call: TRBJ1-1; d_call: TRBD1; clone_size: -; cdr3_nt: TGTGCCAGCAGGACCTACGGGACAGGGAAAAATGAAGCTTTCTTT; cdr3_aa: CASRTYGTGKNEAFF
cdr3_length: 15; v_call: TRBV2; j_call: TRBJ2-5; d_call: TRBD2; clone_size: few; cdr3_nt: TGTGCCAGCACGCGCTCGACTAGCGGGGGAAGGACCCAGTACTTC; cdr3_aa: CASTRSTSGGRTQYF
cdr3_length: 17; v_call: TRBV7-2; j_call: TRBJ2-6; d_call: -; clone_size: -; cdr3_nt: TGTGCCAGCAGCACAGGACAGCGGTTCTCTGGGGCCAACGTCCTGACTTTC; cdr3_aa: CASSTGQRFSGANVLTF
cdr3_length: 17; v_call: TRBV15; j_call: TRBJ2-1; d_call: -; clone_size: -; cdr3_nt: TGTGCCACCAGCCACCGAGGCGCGCAAAGCTCCTACAATGAGCAGTTCTTC; cdr3_aa: CATSHRGAQSSYNEQFF
cdr3_length: 18; v_call: TRBV6-1; j_call: TRBJ1-6; d_call: TRBD1; clone_size: -; cdr3_nt: TGTGCCAGCAGTGAAGGACAGGGGGCCGGCTCCTATAATTCACCCCTCCACTTT; cdr3_aa: CASSEGQGAGSYNSPLHF
cdr3_length: 15; v_call: TRBV29-1; j_call: TRBJ2-1; d_call: TRBD1; clone_size: -; cdr3_nt: TGCAGCGTTGACCCGGGACAGAGCTCCTACAATGAGCAGTTCTTC; cdr3_aa: CSVDPGQSSYNEQFF
cdr3_length: 13; v_call: TRBV11-2; j_call: TRBJ1-2; d_call: TRBD1; clone_size: -; cdr3_nt: TGTGCCAGCAGCTTAGGGAGGGGGCACGGCTACACCTTC; cdr3_aa: CASSLGRGHGYTF
cdr3_length: 14; v_call: TRBV10-3; j_call: TRBJ2-7; d_call: -; clone_size: -; cdr3_nt: TGTGCCATCAGTCGCGGAACGACAGAACGCGAGCAGTACTTC; cdr3_aa: CAISRGTTEREQYF
cdr3_length: 14; v_call: TRBV5-1; j_call: TRBJ2-2; d_call: -; clone_size: -; cdr3_nt: TGCGCCAGCAGCTTGGTCGGCGGAGCCGGGGAGCTGTTTTTT; cdr3_aa: CASSLVGGAGELFF
cdr3_length: 14; v_call: TRBV7-9; j_call: TRBJ1-2; d_call: -; clone_size: -; cdr3_nt: TGTGCCAGCAGCTTACCAGGAACTAACTATGGCTACACCTTC; cdr3_aa: CASSLPGTNYGYTF
cdr3_length: 14; v_call: TRBV5-4; j_call: TRBJ2-7; d_call: -; clone_size: -; cdr3_nt: TGTGCCAGCAGCTTGGGAGTCGGGAGTTACGAGCAGTACTTC; cdr3_aa: CASSLGVGSYEQYF
cdr3_length: 15; v_call: TRBV7-2; j_call: TRBJ2-2; d_call: -; clone_size: -; cdr3_nt: TGTGCCAGCAGCTTACTTGTCAGGGGTGCCGGGGAGCTGTTTTTT; cdr3_aa: CASSLLVRGAGELFF
cdr3_length: 17; v_call: TRBV4-2; j_call: TRBJ2-5; d_call: TRBD2; clone_size: -; cdr3_nt: TGTGCCAGCAGCCAAGGGACTAGCGGAAATGAACAAGAGACCCAGTACTTC; cdr3_aa: CASSQGTSGNEQETQYF
cdr3_length: 14; v_call: TRBV23-1; j_call: TRBJ1-5; d_call: -; clone_size: -; cdr3_nt: TGCGCCAGCAGTCAATGGTCCTACGGGCAGCCCCAGCATTTT; cdr3_aa: CASSQWSYGQPQHF
cdr3_length: 14; v_call: TRBV5-1; j_call: TRBJ1-1; d_call: -; clone_size: -; cdr3_nt: TGCGCCAGCAGCTTAAACTCGGGAGAGACTGAAGCTTTCTTT; cdr3_aa: CASSLNSGETEAFF
cdr3_length: 16; v_call: TRBV5-5; j_call: TRBJ2-5; d_call: TRBD2; clone_size: -; cdr3_nt: TGTGCCAGCAGCTTGGTGCAGCGGGGAAAAGTAGAGACCCAGTACTTC; cdr3_aa: CASSLVQRGKVETQYF
cdr3_length: 13; v_call: TRBV25-1; j_call: TRBJ1-1; d_call: -; clone_size: -; cdr3_nt: TGTGCCAGCAGTGAGAGGGTTTGGACTGAAGCTTTCTTT; cdr3_aa: CASSERVWTEAFF
cdr3_length: 13; v_call: TRBV5-1; j_call: TRBJ2-3; d_call: TRBD1; clone_size: -; cdr3_nt: TGCGCCACCTCCGACAGGGGGACAGATACGCAGTATTTT; cdr3_aa: CATSDRGTDTQYF
cdr3_length: 15; v_call: TRBV11-2; j_call: TRBJ2-7; d_call: -; clone_size: once; cdr3_nt: TGTGCCAGCAGGGGGGGGGCAAGGAGCTCCTACGAGCAGTACTTC; cdr3_aa: CASRGGARSSYEQYF
cdr3_length: 17; v_call: TRBV13; j_call: TRBJ2-1; d_call: TRBD1; clone_size: -; cdr3_nt: TGTGCCAGCGGTGCCTATACGGGACAGCGGACGGGCAATGAGCAGTTCTTC; cdr3_aa: CASGAYTGQRTGNEQFF
cdr3_length: 12; v_call: TRBV19; j_call: TRBJ2-7; d_call: -; clone_size: -; cdr3_nt: TGTGCCAGTAGTGGGCCTTCCTACGAGCAGTACTTC; cdr3_aa: CASSGPSYEQYF
cdr3_length: 14; v_call: TRBV7-2; j_call: TRBJ2-1; d_call: TRBD2; clone_size: -; cdr3_nt: TGTGCCAGCAGCCTAGCGGGAGGGCCAGATGAGCAGTTCTTC; cdr3_aa: CASSLAGGPDEQFF
cdr3_length: 15; v_call: TRBV5-1; j_call: TRBJ2-3; d_call: TRBD2; clone_size: -; cdr3_nt: TGCGCCAGCAGCTTGTCTAGCGGGGAGAGAGATACGCAGTATTTT; cdr3_aa: CASSLSSGERDTQYF
cdr3_length: 18; v_call: TRBV7-6; j_call: TRBJ2-1; d_call: -; clone_size: -; cdr3_nt: TGTGCCAGCAGCTTAGAGAGCGCTACCGGTATATTCGACAATGAGCAGTTCTTC; cdr3_aa: CASSLESATGIFDNEQFF